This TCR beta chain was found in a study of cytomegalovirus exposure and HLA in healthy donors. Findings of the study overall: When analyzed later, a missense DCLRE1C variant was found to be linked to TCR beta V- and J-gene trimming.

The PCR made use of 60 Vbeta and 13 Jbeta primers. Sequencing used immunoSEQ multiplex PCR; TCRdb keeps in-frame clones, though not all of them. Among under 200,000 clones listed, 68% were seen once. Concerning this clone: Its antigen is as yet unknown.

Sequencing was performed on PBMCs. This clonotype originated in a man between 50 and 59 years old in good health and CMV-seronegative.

The DNA of the CDR3 is TGTGCCAGCAGCTTAACGTCCCAGAACACCGGGGAGCTGTTTTTT. Translation gives CASSLTSQNTGELFF. The chain employs TRBV7-3 and TRBJ2-2, with no clear D. CDR1 is SGHTA, CDR2 FQGTGA, per germline. The CDR3 is 15 residues long. Trimming pared 0 bases from V and 1 base from J, leaving 6 bases between.